Below, 27 T cell receptor beta chains from the same sample are listed, as sequenced in a study of CXCR3-negative and CXCR3-positive naive CD8 T cells. Study-wide results and caveats: Higher TRB CDR3 hydrophobicity marked CXCR3-positive naive cells relative to CXCR3-negative naive cells.

The TRB libraries of cDNA were built by UMI-labeled 5' RACE. With the 5' RACE reads reprocessed, TCRdb shows one record per CDR3 protein and no DNA. Its table lists 130,000 or so distinct CDR3 sequences. No antigen is known for these receptors. Sequenced: naive CXCR3+ CD8+ T cells from blood. Subset reported: CD45RO-CCR7+CD27+CD95- naive CD8+ T cells expressing CXCR3 (TNR3+). These receptors originate from a human donor in good health. Some clones in this sample may be carry-over from other donors' samples.

The chain has TRBV15 and TRBJ2-7; TCRdb's D call of TRBD1 is untestable without DNA. From germline, CDR1 is LNHNV and CDR2 YYDKDF (reference sequence). This CDR3 region has 15 residues. The CDR3 region is CATSREGDDSHEQYF.

The rearrangement joins TRBV20-1 to TRBJ2-2. The CDR3 spans 12 residues. Germline V gene data show CDR1 as DFQATT and CDR2 as SNEGSKA (reference sequence). The CDR3 sequence is CSARAYTGELFF.

V usage is TRBV5-4 and J usage is TRBJ2-7. The CDR3 extends over 14 amino acids. The germline V gene encodes CDR1 SGHNT and CDR2 YYREEE (reference sequence). This CDR3 reads CASSLSTNSYEQYF.

The chain has TRBV7-8 and TRBJ1-5. The CDR3 has 14 residues. Germline V gene sequence: CDR1 SGHVS, CDR2 FQNEAQ. CDR3 amino acids: CASSEYESNQPQHF.

The chain employs TRBV11-2 and TRBJ2-1; TCRdb outputs TRBD2, but without DNA this stays unchecked. Germline assignment: CDR1 SGHAT and CDR2 FQNNGV. CDR3 length: 16 residues. The CDR3 region is CASSLEVASGYNEQFF.

V is TRBV29-1 and J is TRBJ2-6; TCRdb's D call, TRBD1, is unchecked because there is no DNA. CDR3 length: 13 amino acids. In germline, CDR1 is SQVTM, CDR2 ANQGSEA. The CDR3 loop is CSVRVPGANVLTF.

The rearrangement joins TRBV11-2 to TRBJ2-2; the D gene TCRdb calls, TRBD2, cannot be checked with no DNA. This CDR3 contains 17 residues. Looked up from germline, CDR1 is SGHAT and CDR2 is FQNNGV. This chain's CDR3 is CASSSQRGGLGTGELFF.

The chain is built from TRBV29-1 and TRBJ2-2. CDR3 length equals 13 residues. Germline V CDR1 and CDR2: SQVTM, ANQGSEA. This chain's CDR3 is CSVVKGDTGELFF.

The chain carries TRBV7-9 and TRBJ1-1. Germline V gene sequence: CDR1 SEHNR, CDR2 FQNEAQ (reference sequence). CDR3 size: 13 residues. The CDR3 region is CASSLAEQFEAFF.

This chain links TRBV29-1 with TRBJ2-1. The germline gives CDR1 SQVTM, CDR2 ANQGSEA. This CDR3 spans 12 amino acids. Here the CDR3 reads CSVEGTYNEQFF.

The chain has TRBV7-3 and TRBJ2-2; TCRdb's D call of TRBD1 is untestable without DNA. The CDR3 is made up of 16 amino acids. Germline V gives CDR1 SGHTA, CDR2 FQGTGA. The CDR3 loop reads CASGIAGGPDTGELFF.

The genes are TRBV12-3 or TRBV12-4 and TRBJ2-7; TCRdb's D gene call, TRBD1, goes unchecked for lack of DNA. The CDR3 totals 15 residues. The chain's CDR3 is CASSFGDRSSYEQYF.

The rearrangement uses TRBV6-5 and TRBJ2-3; TCRdb picks TRBD1, but there is no DNA to check that call. Germline values: CDR1 MNHEY, CDR2 SVGAGI. The CDR3 extends over 16 amino acids. CDR3 region: CASSPGHPKSTDTQYF.

The rearrangement uses TRBV10-1 and TRBJ2-2. This CDR3 has 14 residues. Germline V gene sequence: CDR1 WNHNN, CDR2 SYGVQD (reference sequence). CDR3 sequence reads: CASRVPPNTGELFF.

This chain joins TRBV12-3 or TRBV12-4 and TRBJ1-2. The CDR3 has 13 amino acids. The CDR3 reads CASSLREHYGYTF.

The rearrangement links TRBV4-1 to TRBJ1-1; the D gene TCRdb calls, TRBD1, cannot be checked with no DNA. The CDR3 is 16 amino acids. The germline V gene encodes CDR1 MGHRA and CDR2 YSYEKL. The CDR3 here is CASSQDDRSLNTEAFF.

The chain links TRBV29-1 to TRBJ1-3. Germline loops: CDR1 SQVTM, CDR2 ANQGSEA. The CDR3 contains 15 residues. CDR3 protein: CSVDSGGGAGNTIYF. The full variable domain, completed using reference TRBV29-1 and TRBJ1-3, is SAVISQKPSRDICQRGTSLTIQCQVDSQVTMMFWYRQQPGQSLTLIATANQGSEATYESGFVIDKFPISRPNLTFSTLTVSNMSPEDSSIYLCSVDSGGGAGNTIYFGEGSWLTVV.

The V and J genes are TRBV7-9 and TRBJ2-1; there is no DNA to check the TCRdb D call of TRBD1. The CDR3 length is 17 residues. In germline, CDR1 is SEHNR, CDR2 FQNEAQ (reference sequence). CDR3 sequence reads: CASSLSGTTTGSNEQFF.

V usage is TRBV4-3 and J usage is TRBJ2-2; TCRdb gives TRBD2 as the D gene, but with no DNA this cannot be confirmed. Germline CDR1 reads LGHNA; CDR2 reads YSLEER. The CDR3 length is 16 residues. CDR3: CASSQGLASNTGELFF.

The chain carries TRBV7-3 and TRBJ1-2. The CDR3 totals 14 residues. The germline V gene has CDR1 SGHTA and CDR2 FQGTGA. The CDR3 sequence is CASTKKTYGLGYTF.

The chain joins TRBV15 to TRBJ1-5; the D call from TCRdb, TRBD1, cannot be confirmed without DNA. This CDR3 region has 17 residues. CDR1 is LNHNV and CDR2 is YYDKDF in the germline V gene (reference sequence). CDR3 sequence reads: CATSRDRFRVSNQPQHF.

The chain has TRBV20-1 and TRBJ1-5. This CDR3 has 13 residues. CDR1 and CDR2 from the germline V gene are DFQATT and SNEGSKA (reference sequence). The CDR3 reads CSARDGEFQPQHF.

The V gene is TRBV6-5, the J gene TRBJ2-4; no DNA is available, so the TRBD1 call from TCRdb remains unchecked. CDR1 is MNHEY and CDR2 is SVGAGI in the germline V gene. The CDR3 consists of 15 residues. The CDR3 loop is CASSDRGFAKNIQYF.

The chain carries TRBV28 and TRBJ2-5. CDR1 is MDHEN and CDR2 is SYDVKM in the germline V gene. CDR3 length equals 15 residues. The CDR3 region is CASSPRDSYQETQYF. The full variable domain, rest sourced from reference TRBV28 and TRBJ2-5, is DVKVTQSSRYLVKRTGEKVFLECVQDMDHENMFWYRQDPGLGLRLIYFSYDVKMKEKGDIPEGYSVSREKKERFSLILESASTNQTSMYLCASSPRDSYQETQYFGPGTRLLVL.

This sequence joins TRBV15 and TRBJ2-1; the TCRdb D gene call, TRBD1, has no DNA to confirm it. CDR3 length: 15 residues. Germline V gene data show CDR1 as LNHNV and CDR2 as YYDKDF (reference sequence). CDR3 protein: CATSRAGRGYNEQFF.

This CDR3 reads CASSDTGGNTGELFF. The chain links TRBV9 to TRBJ2-2; absent DNA, TCRdb's TRBD1 call cannot be checked. The CDR3 loop spans 15 amino acids. Looked up from germline, CDR1 is SGDLS and CDR2 is YYNGEE. The full variable domain, in which reference TRBV9 and TRBJ2-2 provide the parts outside the CDR3, is DSGVTQTPKHLITATGQRVTLRCSPRSGDLSVYWYQQSLDQGLQFLIQYYNGEERAKGNILERFSAQQFPDLHSELNLSSLELGDSALYFCASSDTGGNTGELFFGEGSRLTVL.

The V call is TRBV27, the J call TRBJ2-1; TCRdb names TRBD2, which stays unverified in the absence of DNA. From germline, CDR1 is MNHEY and CDR2 SMNVEV (reference sequence). The CDR3 length is 16 residues. The CDR3 reads CASSLGTSGGAAQQFF.